This TCR beta chain was obtained from a study of blood T cell repertoires in COVID-19. Study-wide context: Acute and convalescent COVID-19 samples came from the United States, Italy and Spain. PBMCs, B-cell-depleted T cells, or T cells provided the cDNA or gDNA that made up the material.

In the authors' workflow: From reference gene primer amplification, estimates of nucleated cell counts were derived. Sequenced by immunoSEQ multiplex PCR; TCRdb stores in-frame clones only, minus some. That table is the source of V, J and clone size, and D and trimming were worked out from the DNA. The sample carries some 250,000 clones, approximately 86% recorded once. This CDR3 has 18 amino acids. V shed 2 bases and J shed 1 base, with 21 bases lying between them. Per the germline V gene, CDR1 is MNHEY and CDR2 is SMNVEV (reference sequence). The source of this sequence is a young woman who had recovered from COVID-19. Material for sequencing was peripheral blood. The chain links TRBV27 to TRBJ2-7; D possibly corresponds to TRBD2 (6 bases). In DNA form, the CDR3 reads TGTGCCAGCAGTTTACCCAAACTAGTTTCGGGAGATTCCTACGAGCAGTACTTC. Translated: CASSLPKLVSGDSYEQYF.